This T cell receptor (beta chain) emerged from a study of T cell clonotyping in hematopoietic cell transplantation. For the study at large: Pretransplant recipient samples were taken after cytoreduction.

Notes on the study in general: At the given depth, recipient repertoires were over 97% de novo clonotypes.

Turning to this clone: Its antigen is currently unknown.

Sample time point: recipient sample about 28 days before transplant, after cytoreduction. Blood collection times were about day -28 and days 30, 100, 180 posttransplant. The CDR3 is 17 amino acids. Libraries were prepared by immunoSEQ multiplex PCR; TCRdb keeps only in-frame clonotypes and omits some of them. The data show roughly 27,000 clones, with around 80% seen just once and roughly 24% held by the top ten. The chain uses TRBV12-1 and TRBJ2-7; TRBD1, the D gene given by the table, was not confirmed from the DNA. TRBV12-1 represents a pseudogene. Sequencing used peripheral blood mononuclear cells, obtained before stem cell transplant. The receptor was isolated from a woman aged 60-75 years with acute myeloid leukemia. Some clones in this sample may be carry-over from other donors' samples. This chain's CDR3 is CASSSARGQGDPYEQYF. The DNA of the CDR3 is TGTGCCAGCAGCTCGGCCCGAGGACAGGGGGACCCCTACGAGCAGTACTTC.